This is a list of T cell receptor beta chains from one sample in a study of blood T cells in healthy people across ages. TCRdb ran MiXCR on the 5' RACE reads and lists one entry per CDR3 protein. The table includes roughly 1,500,000 distinct CDR3 sequences, about 35% detected once. The sample was blood. The receptors stem from a woman in her 30s in good health. Both conserved end residues are trimmed from each CDR3. Fields, in order: J gene, V gene, CDR3 protein.

TRBJ2-7,TRBV5-1,ASSFGEGRGYEQY
TRBJ2-7,TRBV20-1,SARRFVVGRGWEQY
TRBJ1-2,TRBV2,ASSRNQGAYYGYT
TRBJ2-6,TRBV7-9,ASSLQGTSGANVLT
TRBJ2-3,TRBV13,ASSRPPSGGTDTQY
-,TRBV20-1,SATQPRGGPAEQY
TRBJ2-3,TRBV9,ASSAGGQGPRTDTQY
TRBJ2-7,TRBV5-1,ASSWADRGYYEQY
TRBJ1-1,TRBV7-9,ASSLGGRGTSEAF
TRBJ1-2,TRBV29-1,SVEERDRIYGYT
TRBJ2-7,TRBV7-9,ASSFTGESEQY
TRBJ2-2,TRBV25-1,ASSEFGNTGELF
TRBJ2-1,TRBV7-2,ASSLQLAGLNEQF
TRBJ1-1,TRBV7-9,ASSLRTGEAF
TRBJ1-1,TRBV4-1,ASSHRQGVGEGTEAF
TRBJ2-3,TRBV4-1,ASSQTGREALTGTDTQY
TRBJ2-5,TRBV7-2,ASSLAGGLISETQY
TRBJ2-7,TRBV5-8,ASSSKTGFYYEQY
TRBJ2-1,TRBV29-1,SVVGRGFSYNEQF
TRBJ1-1,TRBV20-1,SAGQNSAGEAF
TRBJ1-2,TRBV20-1,SARSYPTEGYT
TRBJ1-4,TRBV6-1,AGQGGRYEELF
TRBJ2-4,TRBV6-6,ATGHGTARTKRNIQY
TRBJ2-7,TRBV16,ASSQRGSSYGQY
TRBJ2-7,TRBV5-1,ASSLVSDRAEQY
TRBJ1-3,TRBV29-1,SVAGTALSAIY
TRBJ2-7,TRBV20-1,SARDGHRYEQY
TRBJ1-1,TRBV29-1,SAHATGEAF
TRBJ2-3,TRBV27,ASSLVSGSVPDTQY
TRBJ2-3,TRBV2,ASSIMVRRGDTQY
-,TRBV9,ASSPPGRGHEQY
TRBJ2-7,TRBV6-7,ASKFFGSRYEQY
TRBJ2-7,TRBV30,AWKRGGEQY
TRBJ2-7,TRBV6-1,ASNGGYLNEQY
TRBJ2-5,TRBV25-1,ASSPGSRALGGETQY
TRBJ2-7,TRBV6-6,ASSQRGQGLAYEQY
TRBJ2-2,TRBV21-1,ASSKVFGVTGELF
TRBJ2-7,TRBV20-1,SASEHVSEAYEQY
TRBJ2-1,TRBV2,ASSDPGLAKENEQF
TRBJ2-6,TRBV4-1,ASSQDRQRIYSGANVLT
TRBJ2-5,TRBV20-1,SARASGSYQETQY
TRBJ1-5,TRBV12-5,ASGPQGQGNQPQH
TRBJ2-1,TRBV10-2,ASLIGRLAGGRGNEQF
TRBJ2-7,TRBV9,ASSVVGGEQY
TRBJ2-3,TRBV28,ASSPSGQGRGTQY
TRBJ2-1,TRBV28,ASTITSYEQF
TRBJ1-1,TRBV4-1,ASSRHHGNTEAF
TRBJ2-1,TRBV20-1,SARDPWASGANEQF
TRBJ2-3,TRBV5-5,ASTAWGYSGDTQY
TRBJ2-6,TRBV27,ASSRVPGQGVLDTGANVLT
TRBJ1-5,TRBV28,ASCPDRFNQPQH
TRBJ1-1,TRBV4-1,ASSQAFGTEAF
TRBJ1-2,TRBV13,ASSLDRDRGPYGYT
TRBJ2-1,TRBV5-8,ASSLSLGLTYNEQF